Following are 19 T cell receptor beta chains from one sample sequenced in a study of immune cell composition in non-small cell lung cancer. The method was immunoSEQ multiplex PCR; TCRdb's version includes in-frame clones alone and lacks a portion of them. The repertoire holds just over 4,000 clones, with around 70% as singletons. The sequencing sample was made of lung tumor tissue. These receptors came from a human donor with non-small cell lung cancer.

The chain joins TRBV19 to TRBJ1-3; 7 bases fit TRBD1. Unmatched junction bases numbered 11, after V lost 6 bases and J lost 0 bases. The CDR3 is 17 amino acids. Germline V gives CDR1 LNHDA, CDR2 SQIVND (reference sequence). The CDR3: CASRRRQGLVSGNTIYF. The CDR3 DNA sequence: TGTGCCAGTAGGCGCCGACAGGGCTTGGTCTCTGGAAACACCATATATTTT.

Sample share makes this clone medium-sized (0.01 to 0.1%). The CDR3 DNA is TGTGCCAGCAGCTATAGACAGGGGTCCTACAATGAGCAGTTCTTC. It codes for CASSYRQGSYNEQFF. This chain uses TRBV13 with TRBJ2-1; 8 bases line up with TRBD1. CDR3 length: 15 residues. With V trimmed by 4 bases and J by 1 base, 3 bases remained unmatched. Germline V gene data show CDR1 as PRHDT and CDR2 as FYEKMQ (reference sequence).

This chain uses TRBV7-2 with TRBJ2-7; a possible D gene is TRBD1 (6 bases). The ends were cut back, 3 bases at V and 6 bases at J, with 15 bases in the middle. This CDR3 is built from 14 residues. Germline CDR1 is SGHTA and CDR2 is FQGNSA. The CDR3 loop is CASSFQPGEGEQYF. The CDR3 DNA follows: TGTGCCAGCAGCTTCCAGCCAGGGGAAGGCGAGCAGTACTTC.

V usage is TRBV15 and J usage is TRBJ2-7; 8 nucleotides align to TRBD1. V was clipped by 3 bases and J by 1 base; unmatched bases: 5. There are 15 residues in the CDR3. CDR1 and CDR2 from the germline V gene are LNHNV and YYDKDF (reference sequence). The CDR3, as DNA: TGTGCCACCAGCAGCCGGGACAGGACTTCCTACGAGCAGTACTTC. Translation: CATSSRDRTSYEQYF.

The chain carries TRBV5-1 and TRBJ1-1; 9 positions agree with TRBD1. CDR1 is SGHRS and CDR2 is YFSETQ in the germline V gene. The CDR3 consists of 14 residues. V was clipped by 0 bases and J by 5 bases; unmatched bases: 2. CDR3 in DNA: TGCGCCAGCAGCTTGGACAGGGGGCAGACTGAAGCTTTCTTT. The encoded protein is CASSLDRGQTEAFF.

The chain combines TRBV7-6 with TRBJ2-5, with D perhaps TRBD1 (6 bases). CDR3 size: 17 residues. Germline V gives CDR1 SGHVS, CDR2 FNYEAQ. Trimming shortened V by 6 bases and J by 0 bases, and 20 bases separated the two germline ends. Here the CDR3 DNA reads TGTGCCAGCAGGGAGAGTGTGGCAGGGGCGTACCAAGAGACCCAGTACTTC. This translates into CASRESVAGAYQETQYF. Full variable domain (remainder filled in from reference TRBV7-6 and TRBJ2-5): GAGVSQSPRYKVTKRGQDVALRCDPISGHVSLYWYRQALGQGPEFLTYFNYEAQQDKSGLPNDRFSAERPEGSISTLTIQRTEQRDSAMYRCASRESVAGAYQETQYFGPGTRLLVL.

This clone is judged medium-sized. This chain links TRBV9 with TRBJ1-4, with 7 nucleotides matching TRBD1. V lost 3 bases and J lost 4; bases outside the gene matches: 15. This CDR3 is 18 amino acids long. Germline CDR1 is SGDLS and CDR2 is YYNGEE. For the CDR3, the DNA is TGTGCCAGCAGCGCATTGGACACCCCGAGGGGGCTTAATGAAAAACTGTTTTTT. The encoded protein is CASSALDTPRGLNEKLFF.

The V and J genes are TRBV9 and TRBJ2-2; 9 nucleotides agree with TRBD2. There are 16 residues in the CDR3. Germline values: CDR1 SGDLS, CDR2 YYNGEE. V was clipped by 1 base and J by 3 bases; unmatched bases: 4. The CDR3 here is CASSVSAGGDTGELFF. The CDR3 DNA reads as TGTGCCAGCAGCGTATCGGCGGGAGGGGACACCGGGGAGCTGTTTTTT.

This clone was detected a few times. The rearrangement uses TRBV28 and TRBJ1-2; no clear D gene. The ends were cut back, 5 bases at V and 8 bases at J, with 9 bases in the middle. The germline gives CDR1 MDHEN, CDR2 SYDVKM. The length of the CDR3 is 11 residues. The CDR3 sequence: CASSPRGGYTF. In DNA form, the CDR3 reads TGTGCCAGCAGTCCCCGAGGCGGCTACACCTTC.

This clone was recorded once. The rearrangement links TRBV25-1 to TRBJ1-5; TRBD1 matches at 7 bases. The CDR3 totals 12 residues. The junction had 2 bases not matched to a gene; V was cut back by 3 bases and J by 9 bases. Looked up from germline, CDR1 is MGHDK and CDR2 is SYGVNS. The CDR3 loop reads CASSEGQRPQHF. Here the CDR3 DNA reads TGTGCCAGCAGTGAGGGACAGCGGCCCCAGCATTTT.

This clone is categorized as medium-sized. This rearrangement joins TRBV7-6 to TRBJ1-1; perhaps TRBD1 as D (6 bases). Trimming removed 5 bases at V and 1 base at J, with 8 bases between. Germline V gives CDR1 SGHVS, CDR2 FNYEAQ. There are 13 residues in the CDR3. The CDR3 loop is CASSLTGNTEAFF. CDR3 nucleotide sequence: TGTGCCAGCAGCCTGACAGGGAACACTGAAGCTTTCTTT. Complete variable domain (other parts from reference TRBV7-6 and TRBJ1-1): GAGVSQSPRYKVTKRGQDVALRCDPISGHVSLYWYRQALGQGPEFLTYFNYEAQQDKSGLPNDRFSAERPEGSISTLTIQRTEQRDSAMYRCASSLTGNTEAFFGQGTRLTVV.

The table lists this clone with a few counts. The chain employs TRBV6-4 and TRBJ2-7; TRBD2 matches 13 bases. Looked up from germline, CDR1 is MRHNA and CDR2 is SNTAGT. The CDR3 covers 14 residues. With 2 bases clipped from V and 6 bases from J, the junction kept 1 base outside the gene matches. CDR3 loop: CASSDGLAGAEQYF. The CDR3 nucleotides are TGTGCCAGCAGTGACGGACTAGCGGGAGCCGAGCAGTACTTC.

The chain combines TRBV14 with TRBJ2-3, with 8 bases fitting TRBD2. The CDR3 spans 16 residues. Germline V gives CDR1 SGHDN, CDR2 FVKESK. J gave up 5 bases and V 2 bases, and 9 bases lay outside the gene matches. The CDR3 loop reads CASSQTVLAAQDTQYF. The CDR3 coding sequence is TGTGCCAGCAGCCAAACAGTACTAGCGGCCCAAGATACGCAGTATTTT.

This clone was observed a few times. This chain connects TRBV19 to TRBJ1-2, with D hard to call. The CDR3 consists of 12 residues. Trimming shortened V by 5 bases and J by 8 bases, and 12 bases separated the two germline ends. Per germline, CDR1 LNHDA and CDR2 SQIVND (reference sequence). The CDR3 reads CASSEGGPGYTF. CDR3 DNA sequence: TGTGCCAGTAGTGAGGGAGGGCCAGGCTACACCTTC.

This chain links TRBV19 with TRBJ2-3; 8 bases agree with TRBD2. Germline lookup yields CDR1 LNHDA and CDR2 SQIVND (reference sequence). This CDR3 is built from 12 residues. Losses at the gene ends were 3 bases for V and 10 bases for J; bases not matched to a gene: 3. The CDR3 sequence: CASSIGLAAQYF. Written as DNA, the CDR3 is TGTGCCAGTAGTATCGGACTAGCTGCGCAGTATTTT.

This clone was picked up one time. The CDR3: CASSESRQGAGGYTF. In nucleotides, the CDR3 is TGTGCCAGCAGTGAATCGAGACAGGGGGCTGGTGGCTACACCTTC. The chain has TRBV6-1 and TRBJ1-2; 10 nucleotides align to TRBD1. This CDR3 comprises 15 residues. J lost 7 bases, V lost 2 bases, and 7 bases had no gene match. The germline V gene has CDR1 MNHNS and CDR2 SASEGT.

The rearrangement uses TRBV6-5 and TRBJ2-3, with D unresolved. The CDR3 has 14 residues. V lost 2 bases and J lost 4, with 10 bases in between. Germline V gene data show CDR1 as MNHEY and CDR2 as SVGAGI. The CDR3 bases are TGTGCCAGCAGTTACGACACCCCACCAGATACGCAGTATTTT. It yields the protein CASSYDTPPDTQYF.

This clone has just one count. V and J are TRBV7-8 and TRBJ1-3, with D possibly TRBD1 on 6 matching bases. The germline V and J ends were trimmed by 10 bases and 0 bases, with 10 bases remaining between them. Germline lookup yields CDR1 SGHVS and CDR2 FQNEAQ. This CDR3 is 13 amino acids long. The CDR3 coding sequence is TGTGCCACCCAGACAGGCTCTGGAAACACCATATATTTT. Protein sequence: CATQTGSGNTIYF.

Only one count was recorded for this clone. The CDR3 loop reads CASSVASGRPEEEQYF. DNA of the CDR3: TGTGCCAGCAGCGTGGCTAGCGGGAGGCCCGAGGAGGAGCAGTACTTC. The rearrangement uses TRBV9 and TRBJ2-7; TRBD2 agrees at 11 bases. Germline CDR1 SGDLS, CDR2 YYNGEE. Trimming cost V 2 bases and J 7 bases; bases outside gene matches: 11. The length of the CDR3 is 16 residues.